The 18 T cell receptor beta chains below were found in one sample sequenced in a study of beta chain features in type 1 diabetes. The study's findings and limits: People with Type 1 diabetes carried modestly yet significantly shorter TCRB CDR3s in all four CD4+ subsets.

Expressed TCRB transcripts got sequenced, as all isolated RNA was reverse transcribed. The method was immunoSEQ multiplex PCR; TCRdb's version includes in-frame clones alone and lacks a portion of them. Here the sample spans about 250,000 clones, roughly 10% being singletons. The antigens for these receptors are not known. The sequenced material came from naive CD4+ T cells from blood. The receptor source for this set is a young man with type 1 diabetes.

This clone was seen a few times. This chain links TRBV15 with TRBJ1-2; D uncertain. The CDR3 length is 12 residues. CDR1 is LNHNV, CDR2 YYDKDF, per germline (reference sequence). With 1 base removed from V and 8 bases from J, the gap between germline ends came to 8 bases. The CDR3, as DNA: TGTGCCACCAGCAGAGCTCATAGCGGCTACACCTTC. This translates into CATSRAHSGYTF. Variable domain in full (rest from reference TRBV15 and TRBJ1-2): DAMVIQNPRYQVTQFGKPVTLSCSQTLNHNVMYWYQQKSSQAPKLLFHYYDKDFNNEADTPDNFQSRRPNTSFCFLDIRSPGLGDTAMYLCATSRAHSGYTFGSGTRLTVV.

The sample holds a few counts of this clone. The chain recombines TRBV28 with TRBJ2-6; D might be TRBD1 (6 bases). Trimming shortened V by 6 bases and J by 4 bases, and 13 bases separated the two germline ends. Looked up from germline, CDR1 is MDHEN and CDR2 is SYDVKM. CDR3 size: 15 residues. The CDR3 here is CASRTQGPGANVLTF. CDR3 coding DNA: TGTGCCAGCAGAACACAGGGTCCCGGGGCCAACGTCCTGACTTTC.

This clone was seen a few times. The chain joins TRBV27 to TRBJ2-3; D possibly corresponds to TRBD2 (6 bases). This CDR3 region has 15 residues. The V and J ends lost 7 bases and 5 bases respectively, with 19 bases between them. The germline CDR1 and CDR2 sequences are MNHEY and SMNVEV (reference sequence). CDR3 in amino acids: CASTTDQEGQDTQYF. CDR3 DNA sequence: TGTGCCAGCACCACGGACCAGGAGGGCCAAGATACGCAGTATTTT.

The V and J genes are TRBV5-1 and TRBJ2-7; 9 positions match TRBD1. CDR1 and CDR2 from the germline V gene are SGHRS and YFSETQ. Trimming cost V 4 bases and J 4 bases; bases outside gene matches: 3. This CDR3 contains 13 residues. The DNA for the CDR3 is TGCGCCAGCAGCGGACAGGGGTGGTACGAGCAGTACTTC. Its protein is CASSGQGWYEQYF.

J is TRBJ2-5 and V is TRBV5-1, with a tentative D call TRBD2 (6 bases). Per the germline V gene, CDR1 is SGHRS and CDR2 is YFSETQ. This CDR3 has 14 amino acids. V dropped 5 bases and J dropped 3 bases, with 14 bases sitting between them. DNA for the CDR3: TGCGCCAGCAGAGTCACCGGGGGTGAAGAGACCCAGTACTTC. Translation: CASRVTGGEETQYF.

The table lists this clone with a few counts. The rearrangement uses TRBV10-3 and TRBJ2-3, with D maybe TRBD1 (6 bases). The germline V and J ends were trimmed by 8 bases and 1 base, with 13 bases remaining between them. Germline V CDR1 and CDR2: ENHRY, SYGVKD. The CDR3 length is 14 residues. The CDR3 bases are TGTGCCATCCAGGGGACGGTGGGCACAGATACGCAGTATTTT. Its translation: CAIQGTVGTDTQYF.

In this sample, this clone turned up a few times. This rearrangement joins TRBV21-1 to TRBJ2-1; the table's TRBD2 call for D was not verified on the DNA. TRBV21-1 is designated a pseudogene. CDR3 length: 15 amino acids. This CDR3 reads CASSNPDSPWDEQFF. In nucleotides, the CDR3 is TGTGCCAGCAGCAACCCGGACTCGCCCTGGGATGAGCAGTTCTTC.

In its sample, this clone was seen a few times. Here the CDR3 reads CAITRQGNTEAFF. In DNA form, the CDR3 reads TGTGCCATCACCCGACAGGGGAACACTGAAGCTTTCTTT. The V gene is TRBV10-3, the J gene TRBJ1-1; 7 positions agree with TRBD1. V lost 7 bases to trimming and J lost 1 base; unmatched junction nucleotides: 3. Germline lookup yields CDR1 ENHRY and CDR2 SYGVKD. CDR3 length equals 13 residues.

V usage is TRBV15 and J usage is TRBJ2-5, with D perhaps TRBD2 (6 bases). CDR3 length equals 14 residues. Trimming stripped 1 base from V and 0 bases from J, with 6 bases between. Germline CDR1 reads LNHNV; CDR2 reads YYDKDF (reference sequence). The CDR3 protein is CATSRGGDQETQYF. The CDR3, as DNA: TGTGCCACCAGCAGAGGGGGGGACCAAGAGACCCAGTACTTC.

This clone was counted only a few times. The same CDR3 arises from other DNA sequences in this sample as well. The chain has TRBV20-1 and TRBJ2-7; D may be TRBD1 (6 bases). V was trimmed by 3 bases and J by 3 bases, leaving 6 bases between them. The V gene's germline CDR1 is DFQATT and CDR2 SNEGSKA (reference sequence). The CDR3 loop spans 11 amino acids. The CDR3 here is CSASRGYEQYF. The DNA for the CDR3 is TGCAGTGCTAGCAGGGGCTACGAGCAGTACTTC.

In this sample, this clone turned up a few times. The chain links TRBV5-1 to TRBJ1-1; possibly TRBD1 for D (5 bases). This CDR3 has 14 amino acids. Germline CDR1 and CDR2: SGHRS and YFSETQ. The V end was cut by 1 base, the J end by 0 bases, with 7 bases between. CDR3 sequence (DNA): TGCGCCAGCAGCTTGTTGGGGCTGAACACTGAAGCTTTCTTT. Protein product: CASSLLGLNTEAFF. Filled out from reference TRBV5-1 and TRBJ1-1, the complete variable domain reads KAGVTQTPRYLIKTRGQQVTLSCSPISGHRSVSWYQQTPGQGLQFLFEYFSETQRNKGNFPGRFSGRQFSNSRSEMNVSTLELGDSALYLCASSLLGLNTEAFFGQGTRLTVV.

This chain connects TRBV5-1 to TRBJ1-4, with a tentative D call TRBD1 (6 bases). CDR3 length: 17 amino acids. Germline CDR1 and CDR2: SGHRS and YFSETQ. V dropped 1 base and J dropped 6 bases, with 19 bases sitting between them. CDR3 in DNA: TGCGCCAGCAGCTTGCGGGGGGCAGGAAGTTCGGATGAAAAACTGTTTTTT. This sequence encodes CASSLRGAGSSDEKLFF.

This rearrangement joins TRBV21-1 to TRBJ2-3; no DNA check was done on the table's D call, TRBD2. TRBV21-1 is flagged as a pseudogene. This CDR3 has 12 residues. As DNA, the CDR3 is TGTGCCAGCAGCAAAGATCGGGATACGCAGTATTTT. Protein product: CASSKDRDTQYF.

This chain links TRBV30 with TRBJ2-7; maybe TRBD1 (5 bases). Trimming took off 5 bases at V and 4 bases at J, with 9 bases between the two ends. The CDR3 spans 11 residues. CDR1 is GTSNPN, CDR2 SVGIG, per germline (reference sequence). The CDR3 loop is CAWGRAYEQYF. The DNA of the CDR3 is TGTGCCTGGGGCAGGGCGTACGAGCAGTACTTC.

The chain links TRBV15 to TRBJ1-6; D ambiguous. V lost 5 bases and J 7 bases, leaving 6 bases between the germline ends. The CDR3 has 12 residues. The germline V gene has CDR1 LNHNV and CDR2 YYDKDF (reference sequence). The CDR3 is CATSGPNSPLHF. The CDR3 DNA reads TGTGCCACCAGCGGCCCCAATTCACCCCTCCACTTT.

The V gene is TRBV5-4, the J gene TRBJ2-1, with D uncertain. Germline V gene sequence: CDR1 SGHNT, CDR2 YYREEE (reference sequence). The CDR3 loop spans 15 amino acids. V lost 1 base to trimming and J lost 0 bases, with 8 bases between them. The CDR3 loop is CASSLNPSSYNEQFF. In DNA form, the CDR3 reads TGTGCCAGCAGCTTGAACCCTAGCTCCTACAATGAGCAGTTCTTC. Full variable domain (rest looked up from reference TRBV5-4 and TRBJ2-1): ETGVTQSPTHLIKTRGQQVTLRCSSQSGHNTVSWYQQALGQGPQFIFQYYREEENGRGNFPPRFSGLQFPNYSSELNVNALELDDSALYLCASSLNPSSYNEQFFGPGTRLTVL.

This chain joins TRBV4-3 and TRBJ1-4, with TRBD1 as a possible D gene (6 bases). The V gene lost 1 base and the J gene lost 8 bases, with 17 bases spanning the gap. The germline CDR1 and CDR2 sequences are LGHNA and YSLEER. The CDR3 totals 16 residues. CDR3: CASSQVGSGVWEKLFF. CDR3 in DNA: TGCGCCAGCAGCCAAGTAGGCTCAGGGGTGTGGGAAAAACTGTTTTTT.

This clone occurred a few times. This chain uses TRBV5-4 with TRBJ2-7; tentatively, D is TRBD1 (5 bases). The ends were cut back, 4 bases at V and 2 bases at J, with 10 bases in the middle. Germline loops: CDR1 SGHNT, CDR2 YYREEE (reference sequence). This CDR3 is 13 amino acids long. The CDR3: CASSPQGAYEQYF. CDR3 nucleotides: TGTGCCAGCAGCCCCCAGGGCGCCTACGAGCAGTACTTC.